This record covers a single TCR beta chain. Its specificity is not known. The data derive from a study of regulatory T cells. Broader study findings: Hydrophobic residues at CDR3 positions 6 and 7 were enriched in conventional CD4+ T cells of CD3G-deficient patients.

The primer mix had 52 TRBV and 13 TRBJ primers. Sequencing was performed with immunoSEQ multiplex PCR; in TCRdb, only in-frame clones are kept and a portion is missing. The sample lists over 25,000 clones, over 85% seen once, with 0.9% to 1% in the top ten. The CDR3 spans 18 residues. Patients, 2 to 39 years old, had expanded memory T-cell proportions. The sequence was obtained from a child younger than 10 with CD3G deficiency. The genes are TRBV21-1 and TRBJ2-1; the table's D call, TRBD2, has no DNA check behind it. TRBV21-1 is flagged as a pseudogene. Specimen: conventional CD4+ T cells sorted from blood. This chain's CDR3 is CASSKDTSGQTAYNEQFF. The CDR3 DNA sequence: TGTGCCAGCAGCAAAGATACTAGCGGACAGACGGCTTACAATGAGCAGTTCTTC.